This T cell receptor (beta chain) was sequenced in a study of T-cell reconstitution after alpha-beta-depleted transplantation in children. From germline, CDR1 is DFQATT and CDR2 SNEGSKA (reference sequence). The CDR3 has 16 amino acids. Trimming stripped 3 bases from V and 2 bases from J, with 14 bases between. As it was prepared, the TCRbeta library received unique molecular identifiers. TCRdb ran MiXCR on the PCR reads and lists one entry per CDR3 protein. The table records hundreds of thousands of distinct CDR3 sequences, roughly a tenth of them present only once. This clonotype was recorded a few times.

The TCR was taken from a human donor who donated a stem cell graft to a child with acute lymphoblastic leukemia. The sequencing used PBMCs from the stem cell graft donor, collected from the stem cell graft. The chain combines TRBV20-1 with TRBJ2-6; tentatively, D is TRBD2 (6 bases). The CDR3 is CSASSGGRPGANVLTF. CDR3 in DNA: TGCAGTGCTAGTTCCGGGGGAAGGCCTGGGGCCAACGTCCTGACTTTC.